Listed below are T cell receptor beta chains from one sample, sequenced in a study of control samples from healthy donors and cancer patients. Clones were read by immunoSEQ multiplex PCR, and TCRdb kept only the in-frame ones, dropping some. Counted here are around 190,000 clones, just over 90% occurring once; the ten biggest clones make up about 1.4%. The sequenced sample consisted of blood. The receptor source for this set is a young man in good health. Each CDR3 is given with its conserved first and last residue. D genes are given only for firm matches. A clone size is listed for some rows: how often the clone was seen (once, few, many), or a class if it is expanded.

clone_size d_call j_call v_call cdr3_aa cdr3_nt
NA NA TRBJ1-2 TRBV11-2 CASSLWTNELGGYTF TGTGCCAGCAGCTTATGGACTAATGAACTAGGGGGCTACACCTTC
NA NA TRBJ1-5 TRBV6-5 CASNRQPSNDQPQHF TGTGCCAGCAATCGACAACCAAGCAACGATCAGCCCCAGCATTTT
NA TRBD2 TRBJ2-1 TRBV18 CASSLISSGRLSYNEQFF TGTGCCAGCTCACTGATTTCTAGCGGGCGTTTATCCTACAATGAGCAGTTCTTC
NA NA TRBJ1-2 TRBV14 CASSHPREGHNYGYTF TGTGCCAGCAGCCACCCTAGAGAGGGACATAACTATGGCTACACCTTC
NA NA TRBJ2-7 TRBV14 CASSQGQVPYEQYF TGTGCCAGCAGCCAGGGGCAGGTCCCCTACGAGCAGTACTTC
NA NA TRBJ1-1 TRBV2 CASTWGGVNTEAFF TGTGCCAGCACGTGGGGGGGTGTGAACACTGAAGCTTTCTTT
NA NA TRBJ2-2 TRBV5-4 CASSLQGSTGELFF TGTGCCAGCAGCTTACAGGGTAGCACCGGGGAGCTGTTTTTT
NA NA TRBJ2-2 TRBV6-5 CASTQVANTGELFF TGTGCCAGCACACAGGTAGCGAACACCGGGGAGCTGTTTTTT
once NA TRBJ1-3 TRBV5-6 CASSLERGGNTIYF TGTGCCAGCAGCTTGGAGCGCGGGGGAAACACCATATATTTT
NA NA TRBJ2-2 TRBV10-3 CAIRASGTPFSAGELFF TGTGCCATCAGGGCCTCCGGGACTCCCTTTAGCGCTGGGGAGCTGTTTTTT
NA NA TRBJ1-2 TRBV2 CASSGDGRGGYTF TGTGCCAGCAGTGGGGACGGCCGCGGCGGCTACACCTTC
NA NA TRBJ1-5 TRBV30 CAWSASWERDQPQHF TGTGCCTGGAGCGCATCTTGGGAGCGGGATCAGCCCCAGCATTTT
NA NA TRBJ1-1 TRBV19 CASSRQANTEAFF TGTGCCAGTAGTCGACAGGCGAACACTGAAGCTTTCTTT
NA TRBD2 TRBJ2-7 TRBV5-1 CASSLYERGSYEQYF TGCGCCAGCAGCTTGTACGAGCGGGGGTCCTACGAGCAGTACTTC
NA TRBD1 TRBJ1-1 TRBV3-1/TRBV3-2 CASSPGQGDTEAFF TGTGCCAGCAGCCCTGGACAGGGCGACACTGAAGCTTTCTTT
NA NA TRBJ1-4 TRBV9 CASSVDGGLNEKLFF TGTGCCAGCAGCGTAGATGGGGGACTTAATGAAAAACTGTTTTTT
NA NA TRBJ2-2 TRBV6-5 CASSYGHTNTGELFF TGTGCCAGCAGTTACGGACACACGAACACCGGGGAGCTGTTTTTT
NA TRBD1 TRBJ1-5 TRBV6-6 CASSYSGTGDQPQHF TGTGCCAGCAGTTACTCGGGGACAGGTGATCAGCCCCAGCATTTT
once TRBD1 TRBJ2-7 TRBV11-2 CASSLIGTGDYEQYF TGTGCCAGCAGCTTAATAGGGACAGGGGACTACGAGCAGTACTTC
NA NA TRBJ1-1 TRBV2 CASRGGTEAFF TGTGCCAGCAGAGGGGGGACTGAAGCTTTCTTT
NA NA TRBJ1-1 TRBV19 CASSRQGLMNTEAFF TGTGCCAGTAGTCGGCAGGGCCTGATGAACACTGAAGCTTTCTTT
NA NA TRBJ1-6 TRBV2 CASSEGTANNSPLHF TGTGCCAGCAGTGAGGGGACCGCTAATAATTCACCCCTCCACTTT
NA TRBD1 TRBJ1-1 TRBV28 CASRQGPEAFF TGTGCCAGCAGACAGGGGCCTGAAGCTTTCTTT
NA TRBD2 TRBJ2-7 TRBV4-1 CASSQVPLLAGSSSYEQYF TGCGCCAGCAGCCAAGTTCCTCTACTAGCGGGATCCTCCTCCTACGAGCAGTACTTC
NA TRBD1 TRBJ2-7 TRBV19 CASSSGGSPYEQYF TGTGCCAGTAGTTCAGGGGGTTCCCCCTACGAGCAGTACTTC
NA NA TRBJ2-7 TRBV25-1 CASSAGLYEQYF TGTGCCAGCAGTGCCGGGCTCTACGAGCAGTACTTC
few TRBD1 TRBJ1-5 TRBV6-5 CASNSGGSNQPQHF TGTGCCAGCAACTCAGGGGGTAGCAATCAGCCCCAGCATTTT
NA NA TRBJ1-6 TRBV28 CASRRQDSYNSPLHF TGTGCCAGCAGGAGACAGGACTCCTATAATTCACCCCTCCACTTT
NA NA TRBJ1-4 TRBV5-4 CASSRTAENEKLFF TGTGCCAGCAGCCGGACGGCAGAGAATGAAAAACTGTTTTTT